This T cell receptor beta chain was identified during a study of OX40 agonist ivuxolimab in advanced cancers. Germline CDR1 is LNHDA and CDR2 is SQIVND (reference sequence). The CDR3 totals 13 residues. V lost 3 bases, J lost 4 bases, and 10 bases lay in between. TCRdb keeps only in-frame clones here, not all; method: immunoSEQ multiplex PCR. The profile shows 45,000 to 55,000 clones, 70% to 90% of them singletons. The sequence was collected from an adult with an advanced solid tumor such as melanoma, head and neck, liver or kidney cancer. Sequencing was performed on CD4+ or CD8+ T cells sorted from blood, taken in a trial of the OX40 agonist ivuxolimab. This rearrangement joins TRBV19 to TRBJ2-7; TRBD1 might be the D (6 bases). CDR3 nucleotides: TGTGCCAGTAGTATTCAGGGGCGGTACGAGCAGTACTTC. This sequence encodes CASSIQGRYEQYF. Supplemented by reference TRBV19 and TRBJ2-7, the full variable domain reads DGGITQSPKYLFRKEGQNVTLSCEQNLNHDAMYWYRQDPGQGLRLIYYSQIVNDFQKGDIAEGYSVSREKKESFPLTVTSAQKNPTAFYLCASSIQGRYEQYFGPGTRLTVT.